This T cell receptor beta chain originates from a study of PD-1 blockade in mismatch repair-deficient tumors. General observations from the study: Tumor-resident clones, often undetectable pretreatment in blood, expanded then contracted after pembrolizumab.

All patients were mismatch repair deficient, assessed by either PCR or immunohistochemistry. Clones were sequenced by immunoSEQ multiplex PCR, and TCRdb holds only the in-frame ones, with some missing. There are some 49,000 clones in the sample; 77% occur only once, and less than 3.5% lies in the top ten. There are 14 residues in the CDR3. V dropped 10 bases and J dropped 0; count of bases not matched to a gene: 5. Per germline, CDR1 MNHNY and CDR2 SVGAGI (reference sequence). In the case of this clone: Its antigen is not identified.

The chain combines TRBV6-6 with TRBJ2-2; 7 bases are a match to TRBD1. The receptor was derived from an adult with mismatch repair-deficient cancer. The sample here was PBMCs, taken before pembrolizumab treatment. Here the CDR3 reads CAINRGSNTGELFF. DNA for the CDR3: TGTGCCATCAACAGGGGCTCGAACACCGGGGAGCTGTTTTTT.